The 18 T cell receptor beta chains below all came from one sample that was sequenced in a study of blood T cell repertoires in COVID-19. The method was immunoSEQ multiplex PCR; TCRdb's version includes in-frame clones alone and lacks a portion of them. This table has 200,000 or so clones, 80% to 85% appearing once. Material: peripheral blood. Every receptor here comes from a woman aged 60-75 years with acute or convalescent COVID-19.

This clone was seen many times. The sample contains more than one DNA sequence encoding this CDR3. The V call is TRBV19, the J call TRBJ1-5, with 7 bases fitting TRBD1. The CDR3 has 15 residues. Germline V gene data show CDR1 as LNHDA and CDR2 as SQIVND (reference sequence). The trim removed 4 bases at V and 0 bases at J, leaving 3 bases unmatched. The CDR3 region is CASSNNRGSNQPQHF. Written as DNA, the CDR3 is TGTGCCAGTAGTAATAACAGGGGTAGCAATCAGCCCCAGCATTTT.

CDR3 residues: CAGATSGGAGTQYF. The CDR3 nucleotides read TGTGCCGGAGCAACTAGCGGGGGGGCGGGGACGCAGTATTTT. The J gene is TRBJ2-3, the V gene TRBV30; 13 nucleotides align to TRBD2. The V and J ends lost 8 bases and 9 bases, in that order; junction bases with no gene match: 11. The CDR3 loop spans 14 amino acids. Germline V gene sequence: CDR1 GTSNPN, CDR2 SVGIG (reference sequence).

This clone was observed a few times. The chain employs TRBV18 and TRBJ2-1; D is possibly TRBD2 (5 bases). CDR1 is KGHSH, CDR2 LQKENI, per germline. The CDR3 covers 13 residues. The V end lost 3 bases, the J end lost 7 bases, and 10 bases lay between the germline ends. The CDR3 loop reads CASSPSAGNEQFF. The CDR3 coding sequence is TGTGCCAGCTCACCCTCCGCGGGTAATGAGCAGTTCTTC. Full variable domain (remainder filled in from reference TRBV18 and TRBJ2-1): NAGVMQNPRHLVRRRGQEARLRCSPMKGHSHVYWYRQLPEEGLKFMVYLQKENIIDESGMPKERFSAEFPKEGPSILRIQQVVRGDSAAYFCASSPSAGNEQFFGPGTRLTVL.

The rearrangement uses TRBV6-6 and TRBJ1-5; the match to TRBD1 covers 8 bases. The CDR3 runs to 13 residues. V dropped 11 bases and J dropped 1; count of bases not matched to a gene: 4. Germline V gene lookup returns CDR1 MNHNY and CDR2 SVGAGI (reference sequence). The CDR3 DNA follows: TGTGCCGGCGCAGGGGGCAGCAATCAGCCCCAGCATTTT. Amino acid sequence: CAGAGGSNQPQHF.

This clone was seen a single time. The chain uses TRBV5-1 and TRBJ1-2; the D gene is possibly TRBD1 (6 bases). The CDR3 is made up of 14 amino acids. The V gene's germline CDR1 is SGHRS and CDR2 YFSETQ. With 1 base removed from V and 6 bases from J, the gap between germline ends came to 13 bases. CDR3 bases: TGCGCCAGCAGCTTGATAGGACAGCTAGATGGCTACACCTTC. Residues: CASSLIGQLDGYTF. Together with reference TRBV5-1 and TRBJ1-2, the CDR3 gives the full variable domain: KAGVTQTPRYLIKTRGQQVTLSCSPISGHRSVSWYQQTPGQGLQFLFEYFSETQRNKGNFPGRFSGRQFSNSRSEMNVSTLELGDSALYLCASSLIGQLDGYTFGSGTRLTVV.

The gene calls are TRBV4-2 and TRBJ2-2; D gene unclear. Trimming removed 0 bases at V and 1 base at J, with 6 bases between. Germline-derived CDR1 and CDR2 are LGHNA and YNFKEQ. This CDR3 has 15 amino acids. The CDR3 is CASSQEFMNTGELFF. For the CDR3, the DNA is TGTGCCAGCAGCCAAGAGTTCATGAACACCGGGGAGCTGTTTTTT.

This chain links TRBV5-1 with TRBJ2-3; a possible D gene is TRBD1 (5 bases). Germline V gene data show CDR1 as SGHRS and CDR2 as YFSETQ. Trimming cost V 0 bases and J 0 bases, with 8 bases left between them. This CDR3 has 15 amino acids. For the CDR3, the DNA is TGCGCCAGCAGCTTGGGGGGCCAGAGCACAGATACGCAGTATTTT. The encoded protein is CASSLGGQSTDTQYF.

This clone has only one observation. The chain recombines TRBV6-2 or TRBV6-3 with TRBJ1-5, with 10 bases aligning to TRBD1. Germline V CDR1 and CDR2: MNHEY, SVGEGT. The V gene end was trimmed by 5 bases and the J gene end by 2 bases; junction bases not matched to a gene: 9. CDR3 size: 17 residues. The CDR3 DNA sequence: TGTGCCAGCAGTCAAAAGGACAGGGGGATGGGCAATCAGCCCCAGCATTTT. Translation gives CASSQKDRGMGNQPQHF.

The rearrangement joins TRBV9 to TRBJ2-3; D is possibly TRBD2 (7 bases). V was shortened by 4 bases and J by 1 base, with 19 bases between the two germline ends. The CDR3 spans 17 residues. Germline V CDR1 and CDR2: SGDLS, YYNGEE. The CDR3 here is CASSTSWGGARTDTQYF. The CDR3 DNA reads TGTGCCAGCAGCACAAGCTGGGGGGGGGCTCGCACAGATACGCAGTATTTT.

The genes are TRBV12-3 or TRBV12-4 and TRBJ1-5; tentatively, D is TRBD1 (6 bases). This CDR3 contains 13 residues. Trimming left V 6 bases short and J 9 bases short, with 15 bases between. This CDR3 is CASSRQVTLPQHF. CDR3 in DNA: TGTGCCAGCAGCAGACAGGTAACCTTGCCCCAGCATTTT.

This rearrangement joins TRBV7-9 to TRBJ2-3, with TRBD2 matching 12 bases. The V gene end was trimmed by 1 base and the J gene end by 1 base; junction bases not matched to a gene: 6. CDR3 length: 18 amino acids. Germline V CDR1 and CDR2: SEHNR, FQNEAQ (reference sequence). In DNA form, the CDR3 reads TGTGCCAGCAGCTTAGGAGGAACTAGCGGGGGGCGCACAGATACGCAGTATTTT. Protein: CASSLGGTSGGRTDTQYF.

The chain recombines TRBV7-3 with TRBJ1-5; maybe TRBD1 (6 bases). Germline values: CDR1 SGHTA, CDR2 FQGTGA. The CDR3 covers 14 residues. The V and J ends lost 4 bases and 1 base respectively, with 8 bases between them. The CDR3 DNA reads TGTGCCAGCAGCTCCAGGGGAAGCAATCAGCCCCAGCATTTT. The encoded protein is CASSSRGSNQPQHF.

CDR3 sequence: CASSGPGQIYGYTF. As DNA, the CDR3 is TGTGCCAGCAGTGGGCCGGGACAGATCTATGGCTACACCTTC. The V gene is TRBV6-1, the J gene TRBJ1-2; the match to TRBD1 covers 7 bases. Germline V gives CDR1 MNHNS, CDR2 SASEGT. CDR3 length: 14 residues. Unmatched junction bases numbered 6, after V lost 4 bases and J lost 4 bases.

The CDR3 DNA reads TGTGCCAGAGGACTAGCGGGGGGCACGGCCAGAGAGCAGTTCTTC. Protein product: CARGLAGGTAREQFF. The chain uses TRBV10-3 and TRBJ2-1; 14 bases are a match to TRBD2. Losses at the gene ends were 10 bases for V and 10 bases for J; bases not matched to a gene: 12. The CDR3 has 15 amino acids. Per the germline V gene, CDR1 is ENHRY and CDR2 is SYGVKD.

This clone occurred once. The CDR3 spells CASTKMEHHRVGAGELFF. The CDR3 DNA reads TGTGCCAGCACCAAAATGGAGCACCACAGGGTCGGGGCCGGGGAGCTGTTTTTT. V usage is TRBV7-9 and J usage is TRBJ2-2; TRBD1 is a possible D gene (6 bases). The CDR3 runs to 18 residues. CDR1 and CDR2 (germline): SEHNR, FQNEAQ (reference sequence). With 7 bases removed from V and 6 bases from J, the gap between germline ends came to 27 bases.

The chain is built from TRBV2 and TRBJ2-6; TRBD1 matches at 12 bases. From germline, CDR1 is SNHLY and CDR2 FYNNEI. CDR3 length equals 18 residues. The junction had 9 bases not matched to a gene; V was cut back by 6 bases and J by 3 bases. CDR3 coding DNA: TGTGCCAGCAGCCCAGATGGGACAGGGGGCGTTGGGGCCAACGTCCTGACTTTC. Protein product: CASSPDGTGGVGANVLTF.

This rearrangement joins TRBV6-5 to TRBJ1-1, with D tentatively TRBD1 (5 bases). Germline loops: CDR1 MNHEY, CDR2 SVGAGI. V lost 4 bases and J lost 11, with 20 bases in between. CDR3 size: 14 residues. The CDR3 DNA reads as TGTGCCAGCAGTTCCTCGACAGTCTTGGCAGAGGCTTTCTTT. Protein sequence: CASSSSTVLAEAFF.

This CDR3 is CASSRAATGELFF. The CDR3 DNA sequence: TGTGCCAGTAGTAGGGCCGCTACCGGGGAGCTGTTTTTT. This sequence joins TRBV19 and TRBJ2-2, with D unclear. The CDR3 contains 13 residues. Germline CDR1 reads LNHDA; CDR2 reads SQIVND (reference sequence). V lost 4 bases and J lost 5, with 8 bases in between. Full variable domain (remainder filled in from reference TRBV19 and TRBJ2-2): DGGITQSPKYLFRKEGQNVTLSCEQNLNHDAMYWYRQDPGQGLRLIYYSQIVNDFQKGDIAEGYSVSREKKESFPLTVTSAQKNPTAFYLCASSRAATGELFFGEGSRLTVL.